This T cell receptor beta chain was recovered during a study of blood T cell repertoires in COVID-19. Study background: Nucleic acid was either cDNA or gDNA, and it came from T cells, B-cell-depleted T cells, or PBMCs.

Losses at the gene ends were 5 bases for V and 5 bases for J; bases not matched to a gene: 6. Germline V gene data show CDR1 as MDHEN and CDR2 as SYDVKM. The CDR3 loop spans 14 amino acids. Source study methods: By means of reference gene primer amplification, nucleated cell counts were estimated. The protocol was immunoSEQ multiplex PCR, while the TCRdb copy is restricted to in-frame clones and leaves out a portion. V, J and clone size were drawn from that table, and D and trimming were deduced from the DNA. The table shows approximately 190,000 clones, with 80% to 85% occurring only once. This clonotype was obtained from a human donor in a cohort sampled during active COVID-19. The sequencing input was peripheral blood. V and J are TRBV28 and TRBJ1-2, with 9 bases fitting TRBD1. The CDR3 sequence: CASSTGTGRYGYTF. CDR3 DNA: TGTGCCAGCAGTACCGGGACAGGGCGATATGGCTACACCTTC.